A single sample gave rise to the 12 T cell receptor beta chains below, sequenced in a study of blood T cell repertoires in COVID-19. The assay was immunoSEQ multiplex PCR, and TCRdb's table has in-frame clones only and misses some. The repertoire includes fewer than 150,000 clones, roughly 80% of them detected once, and roughly 6.5% sits in the top ten. Material for sequencing was peripheral blood. The receptors were gathered from a human donor in a cohort sampled during active COVID-19.

As for this clone: A junction end diverges from the germline sequence, so it may reflect a read error. The chain employs TRBV20-1 and TRBJ2-5, with a weak D call TRBD2 (7 bases). Germline V lookup: CDR1 DFQATT, CDR2 SNEGSKA (reference sequence). CDR3 length equals 11 residues. CDR3 in amino acids: CSAKGGGTQYF. CDR3 sequence (DNA): TGCAGCGCTAAAGGGGGGGGGACCCAGTACTTC.

V gene TRBV4-1 combines with J gene TRBJ1-2, with D unclear. Between the trimmed V and J ends, which lost 4 bases and 5 bases, there was a span of 23 bases. The germline V gene has CDR1 MGHRA and CDR2 YSYEKL. The CDR3 has 17 amino acids. Here the CDR3 reads CASSPETRGYGEYGYTF. In DNA, the CDR3 is TGCGCCAGCAGCCCAGAGACTCGGGGTTACGGGGAGTATGGCTACACCTTC.

This rearrangement joins TRBV11-2 to TRBJ2-7, with TRBD2 matching 8 bases. Germline V CDR1 and CDR2: SGHAT, FQNNGV. This CDR3 is built from 14 residues. V gave up 7 bases and J gave up 3 bases; unmatched junction bases: 8. The CDR3 nucleotides are TGTGCCAGCAACCAAGCGGGGGAATACTACGAGCAGTACTTC. This codes for CASNQAGEYYEQYF.

This chain connects TRBV7-2 to TRBJ1-1, with 7 bases aligning to TRBD1. The J segment lost 6 bases and the V segment lost 7 bases, leaving 5 bases of the junction unmatched. This CDR3 spans 12 amino acids. Germline V CDR1 and CDR2: SGHTA, FQGNSA. CDR3 loop: CASNLRGSEAFF. Written as DNA, the CDR3 is TGTGCCAGCAACCTCAGGGGGTCTGAAGCTTTCTTT.

The chain is built from TRBV6-6 and TRBJ2-5; TRBD2 agrees at 8 bases. V lost 5 bases and J lost 3; bases outside the gene matches: 8. Germline CDR1 is MNHNY and CDR2 is SVGAGI (reference sequence). This CDR3 contains 15 residues. CDR3 protein: CASSTGGFGEETQYF. The CDR3 nucleotides read TGTGCCAGCAGTACGGGAGGGTTCGGGGAAGAGACCCAGTACTTC.

This chain uses TRBV7-8 with TRBJ2-7; 13 nucleotides align to TRBD2. The CDR3 length is 18 residues. With 4 bases clipped from V and 4 bases from J, the junction kept 13 bases outside the gene matches. Germline V gene lookup returns CDR1 SGHVS and CDR2 FQNEAQ. In DNA form, the CDR3 reads TGTGCCAGCAGCTCTACTAGCGGGGGGGCTCAATACGGTTACGAGCAGTACTTC. Its translation is CASSSTSGGAQYGYEQYF. Variable domain in full (rest from reference TRBV7-8 and TRBJ2-7): GAGVSQSPRYKVAKRGQDVALRCDPISGHVSLFWYQQALGQGPEFLTYFQNEAQLDKSGLPSDRFFAERPEGSVSTLKIQRTQQEDSAVYLCASSSTSGGAQYGYEQYFGPGTRLTVT.

The V and J genes are TRBV19 and TRBJ1-5, with D tentatively TRBD1 (5 bases). The CDR3 consists of 15 residues. V lost 9 bases to trimming and J lost 2 bases, with 17 bases between them. Germline V gives CDR1 LNHDA, CDR2 SQIVND (reference sequence). The CDR3 loop is CASTRPGVRNQPQHF. In DNA, the CDR3 is TGTGCCAGCACCCGTCCGGGGGTTCGCAATCAGCCCCAGCATTTT.

This clone showed up just a few times. The CDR3 DNA reads TGCGCCAGCAGCCCGAGGGAGGGGAATTCACCCCTCCACTTT. It codes for CASSPREGNSPLHF. V and J are TRBV4-1 and TRBJ1-6; perhaps TRBD1 as D (5 bases). V was clipped by 4 bases and J by 7 bases, with 11 bases between them. Per the germline V gene, CDR1 is MGHRA and CDR2 is YSYEKL. CDR3 length: 14 residues.

The chain recombines TRBV28 with TRBJ2-2; the match to TRBD1 covers 11 bases. Germline V gives CDR1 MDHEN, CDR2 SYDVKM. The CDR3 covers 16 residues. The V segment lost 6 bases and the J segment 6 bases; nucleotides outside the gene matches: 9. DNA for the CDR3: TGTGCCAGCAGCTACCCGGGACAGGGGGTTCCCGGGGAGCTGTTTTTT. Protein: CASSYPGQGVPGELFF. The full variable domain, its missing parts supplied by reference TRBV28 and TRBJ2-2, is DVKVTQSSRYLVKRTGEKVFLECVQDMDHENMFWYRQDPGLGLRLIYFSYDVKMKEKGDIPEGYSVSREKKERFSLILESASTNQTSMYLCASSYPGQGVPGELFFGEGSRLTVL.

The J gene is TRBJ2-1, the V gene TRBV7-9; no reliable D call. There are 13 residues in the CDR3. Per germline, CDR1 SEHNR and CDR2 FQNEAQ (reference sequence). The V gene lost 1 base and the J gene lost 8 bases, with 9 bases spanning the gap. DNA for the CDR3: TGTGCCAGCAGCTTAGTTTATGAGGATGAGCAGTTCTTC. It yields the protein CASSLVYEDEQFF.

The rearrangement uses TRBV19 and TRBJ1-3, with D tentatively TRBD1 (6 bases). This CDR3 has 14 amino acids. Germline V gene data show CDR1 as LNHDA and CDR2 as SQIVND (reference sequence). Trimming pared 7 bases from V and 1 base from J, leaving 11 bases between. Here the CDR3 DNA reads TGTGCCAGTACCCCGACAGGATCTGGAAACACCATATATTTT. Its translation is CASTPTGSGNTIYF.

The chain couples TRBV7-9 to TRBJ1-5; 8 nucleotides match TRBD1. Trimming took 3 bases from V and 0 from J; bases not matched to a gene: 7. The CDR3 totals 17 residues. Germline values: CDR1 SEHNR, CDR2 FQNEAQ (reference sequence). The CDR3 DNA is TGTGCCAGCAGCTTGACCGGGACAGGCCTTAGCAATCAGCCCCAGCATTTT. This translates into CASSLTGTGLSNQPQHF.